What follows is one T cell receptor (beta chain) and its context. The data stem from a study of blood T cell repertoires in COVID-19. Study as a whole: Spain, Italy and the United States supplied samples that represented acute and convalescent COVID-19. PBMCs, B-cell-depleted T cells, or T cells were the source of the cDNA or gDNA that made up the material.

The V gene lost 4 bases and the J gene lost 3 bases, with 8 bases spanning the gap. The V gene's germline CDR1 is SGHRS and CDR2 YFSETQ. This CDR3 is 13 amino acids long. Original analysis: Cell counts per sample came from amplifying reference gene primers. The assay was immunoSEQ multiplex PCR, and TCRdb's table has in-frame clones only and misses some. That table gives V, J and clone size, and the DNA gave D and trimming. The sample includes almost 55,000 clones, about nine tenths seen only once; the top ten take about 7.7%. This receptor was obtained from a woman aged 40 to 50 with active COVID-19. Material for sequencing was peripheral blood. This chain uses TRBV5-1 with TRBJ1-3; maybe TRBD1 (5 bases). The chain's CDR3 is CASSQGDGNTIYF. The CDR3 DNA is TGCGCCAGCAGCCAAGGGGATGGAAACACCATATATTTT.